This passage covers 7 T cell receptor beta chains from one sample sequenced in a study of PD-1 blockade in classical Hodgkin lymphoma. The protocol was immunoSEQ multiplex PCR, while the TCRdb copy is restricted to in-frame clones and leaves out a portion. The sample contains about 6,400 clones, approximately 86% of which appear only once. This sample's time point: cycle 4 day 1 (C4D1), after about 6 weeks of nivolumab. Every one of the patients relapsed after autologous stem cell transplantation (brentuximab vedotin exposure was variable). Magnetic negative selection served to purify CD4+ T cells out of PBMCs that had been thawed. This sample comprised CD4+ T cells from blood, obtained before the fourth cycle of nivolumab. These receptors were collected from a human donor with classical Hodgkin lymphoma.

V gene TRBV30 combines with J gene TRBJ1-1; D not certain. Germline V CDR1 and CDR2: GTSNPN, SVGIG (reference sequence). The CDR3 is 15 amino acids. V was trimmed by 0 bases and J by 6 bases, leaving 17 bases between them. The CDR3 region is CAWSVVGLSNSEAFF. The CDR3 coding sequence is TGTGCCTGGAGTGTCGTCGGACTAAGTAACTCTGAAGCTTTCTTT.

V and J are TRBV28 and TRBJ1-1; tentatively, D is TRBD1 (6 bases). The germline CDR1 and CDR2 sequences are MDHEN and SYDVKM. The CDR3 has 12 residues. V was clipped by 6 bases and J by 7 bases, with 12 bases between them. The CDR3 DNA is TGTGCCAGCAGCCCCTTGGACAGTGAAGCTTTCTTT. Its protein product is CASSPLDSEAFF.

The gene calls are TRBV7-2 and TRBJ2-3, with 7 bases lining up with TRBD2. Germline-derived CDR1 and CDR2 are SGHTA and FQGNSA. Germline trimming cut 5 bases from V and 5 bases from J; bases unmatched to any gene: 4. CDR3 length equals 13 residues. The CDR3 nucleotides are TGTGCCAGCAGCAAAAGCGGGGTAGATACGCAGTATTTT. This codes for CASSKSGVDTQYF. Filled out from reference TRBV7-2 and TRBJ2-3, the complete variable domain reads GAGVSQSPSNKVTEKGKDVELRCDPISGHTALYWYRQSLGQGLEFLIYFQGNSAPDKSGLPSDRFSAERTGGSVSTLTIQRTQQEDSAVYLCASSKSGVDTQYFGPGTRLTVL.

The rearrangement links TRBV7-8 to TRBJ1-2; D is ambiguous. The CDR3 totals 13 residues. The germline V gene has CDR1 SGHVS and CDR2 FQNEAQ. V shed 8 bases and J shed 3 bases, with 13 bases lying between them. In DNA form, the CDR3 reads TGTGCCAGCGCTTACGGGGTCTACTATGGCTACACCTTC. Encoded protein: CASAYGVYYGYTF.

The CDR3 nucleotides are TGTGCCAGTGCCAGGGATTTGATGAACACTGAAGCTTTCTTT. Translating it yields CASARDLMNTEAFF. This chain links TRBV19 with TRBJ1-1, with D possibly being TRBD1 (5 bases). Germline CDR1 and CDR2: LNHDA and SQIVND (reference sequence). V dropped 8 bases and J dropped 0 bases, with 13 bases sitting between them. The CDR3 covers 14 residues.

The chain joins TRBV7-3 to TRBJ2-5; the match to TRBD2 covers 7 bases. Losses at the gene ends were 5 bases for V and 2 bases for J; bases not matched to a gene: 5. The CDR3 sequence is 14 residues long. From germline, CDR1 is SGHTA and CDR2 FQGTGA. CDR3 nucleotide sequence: TGTGCCAGCAGCCCAACGGGACTACAAGAGACCCAGTACTTC. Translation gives CASSPTGLQETQYF.

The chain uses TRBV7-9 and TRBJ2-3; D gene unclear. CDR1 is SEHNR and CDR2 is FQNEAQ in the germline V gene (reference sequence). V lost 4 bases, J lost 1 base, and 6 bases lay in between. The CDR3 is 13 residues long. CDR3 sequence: CASSWWGTDTQYF. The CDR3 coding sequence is TGTGCCAGCAGCTGGTGGGGCACAGATACGCAGTATTTT.